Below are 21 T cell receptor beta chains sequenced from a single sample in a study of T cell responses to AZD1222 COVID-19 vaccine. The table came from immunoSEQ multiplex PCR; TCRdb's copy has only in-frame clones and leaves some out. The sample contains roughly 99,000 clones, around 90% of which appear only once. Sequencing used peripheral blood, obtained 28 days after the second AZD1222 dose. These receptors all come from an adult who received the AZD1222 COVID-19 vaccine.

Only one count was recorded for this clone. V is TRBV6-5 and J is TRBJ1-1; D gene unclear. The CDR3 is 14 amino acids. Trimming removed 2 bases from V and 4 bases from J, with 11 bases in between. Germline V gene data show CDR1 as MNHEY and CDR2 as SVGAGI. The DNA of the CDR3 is TGTGCCAGCAGTTACGGGCAGCTCGGCACTGAAGCTTTCTTT. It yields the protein CASSYGQLGTEAFF.

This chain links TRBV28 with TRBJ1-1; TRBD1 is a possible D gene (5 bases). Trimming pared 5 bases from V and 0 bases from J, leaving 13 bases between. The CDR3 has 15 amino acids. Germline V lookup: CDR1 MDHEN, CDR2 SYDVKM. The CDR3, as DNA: TGTGCCAGCAGTAATGGGGGTTGGGTGAACACTGAAGCTTTCTTT. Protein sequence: CASSNGGWVNTEAFF.

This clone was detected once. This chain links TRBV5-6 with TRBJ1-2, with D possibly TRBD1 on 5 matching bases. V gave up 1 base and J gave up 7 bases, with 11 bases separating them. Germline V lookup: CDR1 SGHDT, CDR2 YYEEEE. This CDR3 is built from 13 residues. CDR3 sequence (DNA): TGTGCCAGCAGCTTGAGAGGGGAGGGTGGCTACACCTTC. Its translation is CASSLRGEGGYTF.

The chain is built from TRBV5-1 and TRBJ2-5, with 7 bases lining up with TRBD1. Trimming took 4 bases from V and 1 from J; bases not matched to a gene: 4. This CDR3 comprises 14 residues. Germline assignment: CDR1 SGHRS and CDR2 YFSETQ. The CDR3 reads CASSQQGSQETQYF. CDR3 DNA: TGCGCCAGCAGCCAACAGGGGTCCCAAGAGACCCAGTACTTC.

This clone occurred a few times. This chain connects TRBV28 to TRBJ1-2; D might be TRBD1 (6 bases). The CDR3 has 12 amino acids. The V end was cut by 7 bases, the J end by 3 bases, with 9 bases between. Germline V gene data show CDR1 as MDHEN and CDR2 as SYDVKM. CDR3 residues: CASKQGDYGYTF. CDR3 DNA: TGTGCCAGCAAACAGGGAGACTATGGCTACACCTTC.

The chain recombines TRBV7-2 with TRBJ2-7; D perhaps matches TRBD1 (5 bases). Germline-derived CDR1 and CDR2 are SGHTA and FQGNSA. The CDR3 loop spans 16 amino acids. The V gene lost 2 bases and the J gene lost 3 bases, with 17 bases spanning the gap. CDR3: CASSLSAGKGLYEQYF. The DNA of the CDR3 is TGTGCCAGCAGCTTATCGGCAGGGAAAGGGCTCTACGAGCAGTACTTC.

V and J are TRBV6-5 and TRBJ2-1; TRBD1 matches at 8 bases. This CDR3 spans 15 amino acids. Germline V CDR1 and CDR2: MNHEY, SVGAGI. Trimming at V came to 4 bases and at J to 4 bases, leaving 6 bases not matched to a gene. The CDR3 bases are TGTGCCAGCAGTTCTAAGACAGGGGAGTACAATGAGCAGTTCTTC. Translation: CASSSKTGEYNEQFF.

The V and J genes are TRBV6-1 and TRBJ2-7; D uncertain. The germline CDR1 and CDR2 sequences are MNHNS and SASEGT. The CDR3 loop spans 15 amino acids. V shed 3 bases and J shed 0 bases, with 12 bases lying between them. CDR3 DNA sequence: TGTGCCAGCAGTGAGACGAAGGCTAGCTCCTACGAGCAGTACTTC. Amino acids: CASSETKASSYEQYF.

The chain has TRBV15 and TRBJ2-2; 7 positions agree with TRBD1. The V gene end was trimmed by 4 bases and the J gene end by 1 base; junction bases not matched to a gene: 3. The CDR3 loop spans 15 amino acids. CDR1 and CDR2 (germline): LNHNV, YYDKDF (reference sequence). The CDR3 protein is CATSTRDRNTGELFF. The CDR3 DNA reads TGTGCCACCAGCACCCGGGACAGGAACACCGGGGAGCTGTTTTTT.

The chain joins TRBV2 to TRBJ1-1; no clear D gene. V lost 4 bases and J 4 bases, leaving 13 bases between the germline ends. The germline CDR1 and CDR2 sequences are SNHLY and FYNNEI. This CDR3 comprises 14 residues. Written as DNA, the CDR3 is TGTGCCAGCAGTGCTGGGAGGGTCGGCACTGAAGCTTTCTTT. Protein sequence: CASSAGRVGTEAFF. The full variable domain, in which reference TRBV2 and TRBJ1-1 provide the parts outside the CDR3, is EPEVTQTPSHQVTQMGQEVILRCVPISNHLYFYWYRQILGQKVEFLVSFYNNEISEKSEIFDDQFSVERPDGSNFTLKIRSTKLEDSAMYFCASSAGRVGTEAFFGQGTRLTVV.

The CDR3 DNA sequence: TGTGCCAGCAGTCCCCAGGGGGCAAGTCAGCCCCAGCATTTT. Translated, it gives CASSPQGASQPQHF. The chain couples TRBV7-2 to TRBJ1-5; 8 bases match TRBD1. Germline CDR1 and CDR2: SGHTA and FQGNSA. The CDR3 is 14 residues long. J lost 6 bases, V lost 6 bases, and 7 bases had no gene match.

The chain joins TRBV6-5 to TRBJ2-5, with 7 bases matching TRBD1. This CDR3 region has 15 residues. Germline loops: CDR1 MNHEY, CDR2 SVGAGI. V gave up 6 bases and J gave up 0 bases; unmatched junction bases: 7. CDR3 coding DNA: TGTGCCAGCAGCCCCCAGACAGGGAACCAAGAGACCCAGTACTTC. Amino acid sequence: CASSPQTGNQETQYF.

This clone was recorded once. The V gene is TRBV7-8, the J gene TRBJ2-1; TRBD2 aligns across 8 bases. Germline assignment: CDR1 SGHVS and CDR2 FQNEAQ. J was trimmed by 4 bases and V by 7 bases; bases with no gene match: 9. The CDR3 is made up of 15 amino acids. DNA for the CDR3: TGTGCCAGCAACGGGCCGGGGGGGCCGTACAATGAGCAGTTCTTC. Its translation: CASNGPGGPYNEQFF. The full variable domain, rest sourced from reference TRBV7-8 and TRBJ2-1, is GAGVSQSPRYKVAKRGQDVALRCDPISGHVSLFWYQQALGQGPEFLTYFQNEAQLDKSGLPSDRFFAERPEGSVSTLKIQRTQQEDSAVYLCASNGPGGPYNEQFFGPGTRLTVL.

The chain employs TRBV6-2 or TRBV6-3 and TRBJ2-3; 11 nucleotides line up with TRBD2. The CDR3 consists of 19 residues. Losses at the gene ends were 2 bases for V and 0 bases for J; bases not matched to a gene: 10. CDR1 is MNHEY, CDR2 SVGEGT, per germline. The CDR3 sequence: CASSYTSGGRFTSTDTQYF. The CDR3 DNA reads TGTGCCAGCAGTTACACTAGCGGGGGCCGATTTACTAGCACAGATACGCAGTATTTT.

CDR3 bases: TGTGCCAGCAGTGATCCCGGGGGGCCCCGGAATGAGCAGTTCTTC. It translates to CASSDPGGPRNEQFF. The rearrangement links TRBV6-4 to TRBJ2-1, with a tentative D call TRBD2 (7 bases). The germline gives CDR1 MRHNA, CDR2 SNTAGT. V dropped 3 bases and J dropped 7 bases, with 16 bases sitting between them. CDR3 length equals 15 residues.

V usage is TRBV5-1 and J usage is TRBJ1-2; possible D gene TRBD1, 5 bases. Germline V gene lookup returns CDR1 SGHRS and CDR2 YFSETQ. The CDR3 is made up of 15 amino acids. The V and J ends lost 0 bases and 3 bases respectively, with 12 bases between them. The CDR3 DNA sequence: TGCGCCAGCAGCTTGGATCAGGGTGCGGACTATGGCTACACCTTC. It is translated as CASSLDQGADYGYTF.

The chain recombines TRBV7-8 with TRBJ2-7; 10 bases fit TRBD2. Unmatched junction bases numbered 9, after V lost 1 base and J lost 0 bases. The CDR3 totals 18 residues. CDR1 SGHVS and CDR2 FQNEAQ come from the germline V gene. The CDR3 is CASSLDPRSGGASYEQYF. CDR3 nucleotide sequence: TGTGCCAGCAGCTTAGACCCCCGAAGCGGGGGGGCCTCCTACGAGCAGTACTTC.

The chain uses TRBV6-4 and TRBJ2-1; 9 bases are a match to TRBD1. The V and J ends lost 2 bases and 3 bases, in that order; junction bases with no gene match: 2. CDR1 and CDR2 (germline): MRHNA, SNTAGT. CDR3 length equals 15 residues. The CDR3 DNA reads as TGTGCCAGCAGTGACAAGACAGGGGGCTACAATGAGCAGTTCTTC. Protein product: CASSDKTGGYNEQFF.

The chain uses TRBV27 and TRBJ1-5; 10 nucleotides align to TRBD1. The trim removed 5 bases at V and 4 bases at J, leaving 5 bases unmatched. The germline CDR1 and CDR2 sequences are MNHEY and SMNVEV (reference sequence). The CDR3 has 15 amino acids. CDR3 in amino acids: CASSQGQGLNQPQHF. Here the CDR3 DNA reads TGTGCCAGCAGTCAGGGACAGGGGTTAAATCAGCCCCAGCATTTT.

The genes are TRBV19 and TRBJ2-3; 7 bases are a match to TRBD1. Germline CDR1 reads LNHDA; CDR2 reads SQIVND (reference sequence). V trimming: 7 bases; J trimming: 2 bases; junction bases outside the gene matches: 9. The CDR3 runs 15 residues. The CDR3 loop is CASNDRVRSTDTQYF. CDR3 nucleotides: TGTGCCAGTAACGACAGGGTCCGATCCACAGATACGCAGTATTTT.

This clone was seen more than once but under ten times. DNA for the CDR3: TGTGCCAGCAGTCTTGCGCTGGGCAATCAGCCCCAGCATTTT. Protein product: CASSLALGNQPQHF. V and J are TRBV27 and TRBJ1-5; D gene uncertain. V lost 5 bases and J 2 bases, leaving 10 bases between the germline ends. This CDR3 comprises 14 residues. Germline V CDR1 and CDR2: MNHEY, SMNVEV (reference sequence).